Below are 18 T cell receptor beta chains sequenced from a single sample in a study of blood T cell repertoires in COVID-19. The repertoire was sequenced with immunoSEQ multiplex PCR; TCRdb's copy has only in-frame clones and lacks some. Seen here are about 250,000 clones, approximately 80% observed once, and the top ten hold about 4.4%. Sequences were obtained from peripheral blood. These receptors were obtained from a woman between 70 and 85 years old with acute or convalescent COVID-19.

The chain joins TRBV29-1 to TRBJ2-7; 10 bases map to TRBD1. Trimming took 7 bases from V and 4 from J; bases not matched to a gene: 4. This CDR3 has 12 amino acids. Looked up from germline, CDR1 is SQVTM and CDR2 is ANQGSEA. The CDR3 DNA is TGCAGCGCTAAGGGACAGGGGTACGAGCAGTACTTC. Translated, it gives CSAKGQGYEQYF.

The chain uses TRBV2 and TRBJ1-2; D is undetermined. CDR3 length equals 13 residues. The V end was cut by 0 bases, the J end by 4 bases, with 6 bases between. Germline V CDR1 and CDR2: SNHLY, FYNNEI. CDR3 DNA sequence: TGTGCCAGCAGTGAAGCGGTCAGCTATGGCTACACCTTC. Its translation: CASSEAVSYGYTF.

V usage is TRBV2 and J usage is TRBJ2-2; D not resolved. Germline CDR1 is SNHLY and CDR2 is FYNNEI. V lost 0 bases and J 7 bases, leaving 15 bases between the germline ends. The CDR3 is 16 amino acids. The CDR3 DNA sequence: TGTGCCAGCAGTGAAGCGCAGATCGTCTTCAGCGGGGAGCTGTTTTTT. The encoded protein is CASSEAQIVFSGELFF.

The chain carries TRBV12-3 or TRBV12-4 and TRBJ2-7; D ambiguous. The CDR3 totals 11 residues. Between the trimmed V and J ends, which lost 3 bases and 5 bases, there was a span of 5 bases. DNA of the CDR3: TGTGCCAGCAGTTTTCTTAACGAGCAGTACTTC. Translating gives CASSFLNEQYF.

This sequence joins TRBV4-3 and TRBJ1-2; no definite D call. CDR3 size: 13 residues. The germline V gene encodes CDR1 LGHNA and CDR2 YSLEER. The V and J ends lost 0 bases and 6 bases respectively, with 8 bases between them. CDR3 bases: TGCGCCAGCAGCCAAGATTTAATTAATGGCTACACCTTC. Its translation: CASSQDLINGYTF.

J is TRBJ1-2 and V is TRBV28; D is possibly TRBD1 (6 bases). The V gene lost 3 bases and the J gene lost 7 bases, with 15 bases spanning the gap. Looked up from germline, CDR1 is MDHEN and CDR2 is SYDVKM. This CDR3 is 14 amino acids long. Here the CDR3 DNA reads TGTGCCAGCAGTTTGGGGCAGGGGACCGGTGGCTACACCTTC. Protein sequence: CASSLGQGTGGYTF.

The chain combines TRBV28 with TRBJ1-6, with D possibly being TRBD1 (5 bases). The germline gives CDR1 MDHEN, CDR2 SYDVKM. CDR3 length equals 14 residues. V was shortened by 6 bases and J by 5 bases, with 11 bases between the two germline ends. The CDR3, as DNA: TGTGCCAGCAGGGGTGACAGAAATAATTCACCCCTCCACTTT. Residues: CASRGDRNNSPLHF.

The gene calls are TRBV4-1 and TRBJ2-7; D is unclear. Germline CDR1 is MGHRA and CDR2 is YSYEKL. The CDR3 covers 14 residues. The ends were cut back, 1 base at V and 3 bases at J, with 10 bases in the middle. The CDR3 nucleotides read TGCGCCAGCAGCCAAGCGAATAGAGTCTACGAGCAGTACTTC. It specifies CASSQANRVYEQYF.

The chain is built from TRBV28 and TRBJ1-2; no clear D gene. Trimming left V 9 bases short and J 2 bases short, with 10 bases between. Germline assignment: CDR1 MDHEN and CDR2 SYDVKM. This CDR3 has 12 residues. The CDR3 DNA is TGTGCCAGTGGAGGGTGGAACTATGGCTACACCTTC. It is translated as CASGGWNYGYTF.

The V call is TRBV4-3, the J call TRBJ2-3; D remains unclear. Germline loops: CDR1 LGHNA, CDR2 YSLEER. There are 14 residues in the CDR3. The V gene lost 0 bases and the J gene lost 6 bases, with 10 bases spanning the gap. The CDR3 DNA sequence: TGCGCCAGCAGCCAAGATAACAGCAGGGATACGCAGTATTTT. Encoded protein: CASSQDNSRDTQYF.

This clone was found once. CDR3 amino acids: CASLRGRGPTDTQYF. The CDR3 nucleotides read TGTGCCAGCTTGCGGGGGCGGGGGCCCACAGATACGCAGTATTTT. The gene calls are TRBV18 and TRBJ2-3, with D possibly TRBD2 on 7 matching bases. Germline loops: CDR1 KGHSH, CDR2 LQKENI. The CDR3 runs 15 residues. The V gene lost 7 bases and the J gene lost 2 bases, with 16 bases spanning the gap.

This clone came up a few times. V usage is TRBV15 and J usage is TRBJ1-2, with 7 bases that match TRBD1. Germline V lookup: CDR1 LNHNV, CDR2 YYDKDF (reference sequence). This CDR3 is built from 15 residues. V trimming: 5 bases; J trimming: 4 bases; junction bases outside the gene matches: 10. The CDR3 nucleotides read TGTGCCACCAGCCCTCGCGACAGGGTGGGCTATGGCTACACCTTC. Translation gives CATSPRDRVGYGYTF. Supplemented by reference TRBV15 and TRBJ1-2, the full variable domain reads DAMVIQNPRYQVTQFGKPVTLSCSQTLNHNVMYWYQQKSSQAPKLLFHYYDKDFNNEADTPDNFQSRRPNTSFCFLDIRSPGLGDTAMYLCATSPRDRVGYGYTFGSGTRLTVV.

The J gene is TRBJ2-2, the V gene TRBV19, with TRBD1 matching 8 bases. V shed 4 bases and J 1 base; nucleotides not matched to a gene: 5. The CDR3 spans 16 residues. Germline-derived CDR1 and CDR2 are LNHDA and SQIVND (reference sequence). The CDR3 sequence is CASSTSGTGNTGELFF. The CDR3 DNA follows: TGTGCCAGTAGTACCTCCGGGACAGGGAACACCGGGGAGCTGTTTTTT.

The CDR3 region is CASRDKFPTEAFF. CDR3 nucleotide sequence: TGTGCAAGCCGGGACAAGTTCCCCACTGAAGCTTTCTTT. The V call is TRBV6-5, the J call TRBJ1-1, with TRBD1 as a possible D gene (6 bases). Germline CDR1 reads MNHEY; CDR2 reads SVGAGI. The CDR3 loop spans 13 amino acids.

About this clone: Different DNA sequences within this sample yield the same CDR3. This chain uses TRBV4-2 with TRBJ2-7, with TRBD1 matching 8 bases. CDR3 length: 14 amino acids. After removal of 1 base from V and 2 bases from J, the junction contained 1 base not matched to a gene. Per germline, CDR1 LGHNA and CDR2 YNFKEQ. CDR3 nucleotide sequence: TGTGCCAGCAGCCAAGGACAGGGGACCTACGAGCAGTACTTC. Protein: CASSQGQGTYEQYF.

The V call is TRBV7-9, the J call TRBJ2-7, with 12 bases matching TRBD1. V lost 4 bases, J lost 2 bases, and 9 bases stayed unmatched. Germline V gene data show CDR1 as SEHNR and CDR2 as FQNEAQ (reference sequence). The CDR3 loop spans 17 amino acids. CDR3 sequence reads: CASSSGTGGVMTYEQYF. In nucleotides, the CDR3 is TGTGCCAGCAGCTCAGGGACAGGGGGCGTTATGACCTACGAGCAGTACTTC.

The rearrangement links TRBV4-2 to TRBJ1-5; a weak D match, TRBD1 (5 bases). Germline CDR1 reads LGHNA; CDR2 reads YNFKEQ. This CDR3 is 16 amino acids long. Trimming cost V 0 bases and J 1 base, with 10 bases left between them. In DNA, the CDR3 is TGTGCCAGCAGCCAAGACGGGGGTAGGAGCAATCAGCCCCAGCATTTT. Its protein is CASSQDGGRSNQPQHF.

This chain uses TRBV4-3 with TRBJ1-6; a weak D match, TRBD1 (5 bases). CDR3 length: 14 residues. Trimming removed 6 bases at V and 4 bases at J, with 10 bases between. Looked up from germline, CDR1 is LGHNA and CDR2 is YSLEER. The CDR3 sequence: CASRSGIYNSPLHF. The CDR3, as DNA: TGCGCCAGCAGGTCAGGGATTTATAATTCACCCCTCCACTTT.